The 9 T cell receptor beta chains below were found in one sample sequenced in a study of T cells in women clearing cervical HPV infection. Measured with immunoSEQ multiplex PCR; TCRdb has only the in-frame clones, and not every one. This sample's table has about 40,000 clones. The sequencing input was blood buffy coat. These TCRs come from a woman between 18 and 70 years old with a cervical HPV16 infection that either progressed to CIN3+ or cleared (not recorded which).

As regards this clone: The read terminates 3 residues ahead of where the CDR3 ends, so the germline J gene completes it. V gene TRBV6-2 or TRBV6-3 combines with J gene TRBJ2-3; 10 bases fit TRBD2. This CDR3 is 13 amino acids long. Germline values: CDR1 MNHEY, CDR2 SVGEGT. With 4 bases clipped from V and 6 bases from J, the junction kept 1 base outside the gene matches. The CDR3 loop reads CASSSTSGDTQYF. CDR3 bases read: TGTGCCAGCAGTTCGACTAGCGGGGATACG.

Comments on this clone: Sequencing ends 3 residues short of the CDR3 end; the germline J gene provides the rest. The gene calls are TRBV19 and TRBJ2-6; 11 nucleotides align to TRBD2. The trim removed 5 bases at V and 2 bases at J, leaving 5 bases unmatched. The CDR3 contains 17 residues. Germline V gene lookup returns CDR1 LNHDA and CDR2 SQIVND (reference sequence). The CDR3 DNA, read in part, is TGTGCCAGTAGTCTGACTAGCGGGGTCACTGGGGCCAACGTC. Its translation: CASSLTSGVTGANV. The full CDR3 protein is CASSLTSGVTGANVLTF.

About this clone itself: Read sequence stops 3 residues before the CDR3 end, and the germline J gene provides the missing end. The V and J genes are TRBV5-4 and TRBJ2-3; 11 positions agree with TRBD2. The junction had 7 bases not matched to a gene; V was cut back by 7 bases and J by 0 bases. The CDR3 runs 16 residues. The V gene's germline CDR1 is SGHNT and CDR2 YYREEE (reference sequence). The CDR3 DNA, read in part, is TGTGCCAGCGCCCTCGGGACTAGCGGTAGCACAGATACG. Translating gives CASALGTSGSTDT. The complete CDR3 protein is CASALGTSGSTDTQYF.

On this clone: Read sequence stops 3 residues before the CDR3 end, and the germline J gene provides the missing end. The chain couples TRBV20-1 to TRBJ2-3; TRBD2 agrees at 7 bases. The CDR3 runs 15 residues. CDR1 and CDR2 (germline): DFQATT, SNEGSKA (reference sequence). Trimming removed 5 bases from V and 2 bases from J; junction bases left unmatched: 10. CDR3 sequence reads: CSAFPPLAATDTQYF. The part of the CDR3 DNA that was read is TGCAGTGCTTTCCCCCCTCTAGCGGCCACAGATACG.

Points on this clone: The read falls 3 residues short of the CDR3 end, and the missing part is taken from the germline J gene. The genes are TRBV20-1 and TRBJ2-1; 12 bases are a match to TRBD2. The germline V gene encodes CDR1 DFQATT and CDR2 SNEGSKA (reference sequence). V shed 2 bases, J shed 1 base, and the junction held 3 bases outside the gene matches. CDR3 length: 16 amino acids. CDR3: CSARSSGGVSYNEQFF. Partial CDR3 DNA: TGCAGTGCTAGATCTAGCGGGGGGGTATCCTACAATGAG.

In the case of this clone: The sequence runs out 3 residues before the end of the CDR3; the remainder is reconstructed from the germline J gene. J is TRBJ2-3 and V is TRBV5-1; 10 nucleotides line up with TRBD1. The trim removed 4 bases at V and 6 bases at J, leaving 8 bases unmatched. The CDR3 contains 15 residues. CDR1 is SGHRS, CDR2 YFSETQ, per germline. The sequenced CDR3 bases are TGCGCCAGCAGCCTAGGACAGGGGGATCATGATACG. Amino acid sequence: CASSLGQGDHDT. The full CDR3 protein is CASSLGQGDHDTQYF.

The CDR3 loop reads CASTGWGQGAPGANVLTF. Partial CDR3 DNA: TGTGCCAGTACCGGATGGGGACAGGGTGCTCCTGGGGCCAACGTC. The gene calls are TRBV19 and TRBJ2-6; 9 bases agree with TRBD1. The CDR3 end falls 3 residues outside the read, so it is completed with the germline J gene. The V gene's germline CDR1 is LNHDA and CDR2 SQIVND (reference sequence). The CDR3 is 18 amino acids. V was pared by 7 bases and J by 2 bases, with 12 bases of the junction left unmatched.

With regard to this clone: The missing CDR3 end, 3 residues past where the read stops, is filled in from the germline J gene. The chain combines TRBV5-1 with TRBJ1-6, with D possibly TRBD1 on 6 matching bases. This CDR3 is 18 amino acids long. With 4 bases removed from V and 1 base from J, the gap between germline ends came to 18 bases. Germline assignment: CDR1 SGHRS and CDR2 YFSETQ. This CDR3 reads CASSPGTSPVSYNSPLHF. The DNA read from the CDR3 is TGCGCCAGCAGCCCTGGGACATCCCCGGTGTCCTATAATTCACCC.

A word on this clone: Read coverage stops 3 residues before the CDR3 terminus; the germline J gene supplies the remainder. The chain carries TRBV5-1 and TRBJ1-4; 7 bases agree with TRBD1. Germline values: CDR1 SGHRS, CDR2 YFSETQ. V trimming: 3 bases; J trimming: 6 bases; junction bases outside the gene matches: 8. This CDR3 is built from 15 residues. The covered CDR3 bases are TGCGCCAGCAGCTCCGAAGGGGGCGCTCATGAAAAA. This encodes CASSSEGGAHEK. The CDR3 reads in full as CASSSEGGAHEKLFF.